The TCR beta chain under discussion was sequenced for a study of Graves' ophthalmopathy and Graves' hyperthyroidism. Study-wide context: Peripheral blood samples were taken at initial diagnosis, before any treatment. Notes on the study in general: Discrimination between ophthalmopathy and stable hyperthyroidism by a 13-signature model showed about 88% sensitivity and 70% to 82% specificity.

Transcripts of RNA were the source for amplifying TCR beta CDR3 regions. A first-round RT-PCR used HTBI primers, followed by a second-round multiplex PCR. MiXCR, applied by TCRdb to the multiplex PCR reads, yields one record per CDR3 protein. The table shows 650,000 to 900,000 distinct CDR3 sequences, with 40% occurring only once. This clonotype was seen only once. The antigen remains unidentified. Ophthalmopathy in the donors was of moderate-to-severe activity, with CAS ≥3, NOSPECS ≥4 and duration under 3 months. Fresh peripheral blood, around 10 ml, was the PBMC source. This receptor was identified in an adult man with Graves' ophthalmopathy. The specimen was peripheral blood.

The CDR3 loop is CASSSVVTGQNTEAFF. The CDR3 DNA sequence: TGTGCCAGCAGCAGCGTAGTGACGGGACAAAACACTGAAGCTTTCTTT. The gene calls are TRBV7-3 and TRBJ1-1, with a possible D match to TRBD1 (6 bases). The ends were cut back, 5 bases at V and 2 bases at J, with 18 bases in the middle. The CDR3 runs to 16 residues. The V gene's germline CDR1 is SGHTA and CDR2 FQGTGA. The full variable domain, its missing parts supplied by reference TRBV7-3 and TRBJ1-1, is GAGVSQTPSNKVTEKGKYVELRCDPISGHTALYWYRQSLGQGPEFLIYFQGTGAADDSGLPNDRFFAVRPEGSVSTLKIQRTERGDSAVYLCASSSVVTGQNTEAFFGQGTRLTVV.